This TCR beta chain originates from a study of cytotoxic CD8 clonotypes in ibrutinib-treated CLL. In the study overall: Response sampling occurred after a median about 12 months of treatment (range 6 to 36). Regarding the study as a whole: Higher circulating CD8+ T-cell counts strongly accompanied higher baseline clonality, above age-matched healthy donors. At progression, clonality fell back toward baseline after rising at ibrutinib response.

As for this clone: Antigen: not known.

With sequencing, the targeted depth ranged from 1 in 200,000 to 1 in 1 million T cells. Sequencing used immunoSEQ multiplex PCR; TCRdb keeps in-frame clones, though not all of them. The sample includes 20,000 to 30,000 clones, 55% to 85% of them seen just once. V was trimmed by 1 base and J by 4 bases, leaving 14 bases between them. The CDR3 consists of 15 residues. Germline CDR1 is SGHAT and CDR2 is FQNNGV. This clonotype was sampled from a human donor with chronic lymphocytic leukemia. This material consisted of PBMCs, taken after 12 months of ibrutinib treatment. The rearrangement links TRBV11-2 to TRBJ2-7; no clear D gene. The CDR3 DNA sequence: TGTGCCAGCAGCTTAGCGCCCCAGCCGACTTACGAGCAGTACTTC. Amino acid sequence: CASSLAPQPTYEQYF.